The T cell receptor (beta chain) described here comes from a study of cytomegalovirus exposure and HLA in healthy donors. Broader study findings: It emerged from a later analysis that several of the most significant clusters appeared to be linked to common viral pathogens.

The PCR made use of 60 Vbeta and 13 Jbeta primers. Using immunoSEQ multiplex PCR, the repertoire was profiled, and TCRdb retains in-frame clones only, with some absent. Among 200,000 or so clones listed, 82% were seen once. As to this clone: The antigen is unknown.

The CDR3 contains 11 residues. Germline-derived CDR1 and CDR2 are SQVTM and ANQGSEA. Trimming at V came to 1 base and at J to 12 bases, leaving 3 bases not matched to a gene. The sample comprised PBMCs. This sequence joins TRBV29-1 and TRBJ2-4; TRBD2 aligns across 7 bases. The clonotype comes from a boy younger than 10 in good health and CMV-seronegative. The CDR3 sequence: CSVEGEGSQYF. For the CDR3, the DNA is TGCAGCGTTGAAGGGGAGGGCAGTCAGTACTTC.